This T cell receptor beta chain was profiled in a study of cytomegalovirus exposure and HLA in healthy donors. As for the study in general: Early on, a data release was issued that held roughly 84 million unique TCRs from HLA-typed donors.

PCR involved 60 Vbeta and 13 Jbeta primers. Clones were read by immunoSEQ multiplex PCR, and TCRdb kept only the in-frame ones, dropping some. The table shows about 160,000 clones, with about 75% occurring only once. Each donor was healthy, and each was a bone marrow donor. Regarding the study as a whole: Donor immune exposure was known only as CMV serostatus. Later analysis suggested links between common viral pathogens and several top significant clusters.

Comment on this clone: Antigen specificity is unknown.

The clonotype was recovered from a female donor in good health and CMV-seronegative. Sequenced: PBMCs.

As DNA, the CDR3 is TGTGCCAGCAGTTCCGAGCGGAACACTGAAGCTTTCTTT. Translation: CASSSERNTEAFF. The rearrangement joins TRBV6-4 to TRBJ1-1; D gene unclear. Trimming shortened V by 5 bases and J by 1 base, and 8 bases separated the two germline ends. The CDR3 runs to 13 residues. Germline V gene lookup returns CDR1 MRHNA and CDR2 SNTAGT.